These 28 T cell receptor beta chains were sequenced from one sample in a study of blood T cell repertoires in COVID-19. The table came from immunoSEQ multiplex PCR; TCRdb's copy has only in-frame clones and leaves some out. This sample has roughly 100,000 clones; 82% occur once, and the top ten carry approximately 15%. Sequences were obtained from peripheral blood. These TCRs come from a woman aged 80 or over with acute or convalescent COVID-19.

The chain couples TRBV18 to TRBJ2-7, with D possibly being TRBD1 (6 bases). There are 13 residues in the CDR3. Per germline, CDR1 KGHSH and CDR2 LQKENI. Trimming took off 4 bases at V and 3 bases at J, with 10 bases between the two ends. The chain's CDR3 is CASSLSDSYEQYF. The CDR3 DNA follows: TGTGCCAGCTCACTATCGGACAGCTACGAGCAGTACTTC.

The CDR3 loop reads CASSGSRTLMSYEQYF. CDR3 nucleotides: TGTGCCAGCAGTGGTTCCCGGACATTGATGTCCTACGAGCAGTACTTC. This chain connects TRBV6-1 to TRBJ2-7; possibly TRBD1 for D (5 bases). The CDR3 sequence is 16 residues long. V was cut by 4 bases and J by 1 base, with 17 bases left in between. Germline V gives CDR1 MNHNS, CDR2 SASEGT.

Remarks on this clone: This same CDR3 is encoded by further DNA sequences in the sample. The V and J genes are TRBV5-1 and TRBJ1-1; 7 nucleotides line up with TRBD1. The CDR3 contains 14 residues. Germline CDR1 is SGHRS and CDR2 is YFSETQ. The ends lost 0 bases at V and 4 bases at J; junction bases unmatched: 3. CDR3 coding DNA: TGCGCCAGCAGCTTGGACAGGGGTGGCACTGAAGCTTTCTTT. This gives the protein CASSLDRGGTEAFF.

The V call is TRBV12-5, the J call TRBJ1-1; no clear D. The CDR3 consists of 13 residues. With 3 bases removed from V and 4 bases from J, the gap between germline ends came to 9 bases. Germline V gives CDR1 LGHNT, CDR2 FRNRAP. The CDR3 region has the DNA TGTGCTAGTGGTTTAAGGGAGAGCACTGAAGCTTTCTTT. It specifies CASGLRESTEAFF.

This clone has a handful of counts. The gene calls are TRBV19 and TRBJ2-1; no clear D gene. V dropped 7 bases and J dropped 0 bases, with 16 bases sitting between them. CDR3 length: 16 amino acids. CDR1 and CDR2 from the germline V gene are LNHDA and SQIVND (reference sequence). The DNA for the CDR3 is TGTGCCAGTACCATGGGCTATAAGAGCTCCTACAATGAGCAGTTCTTC. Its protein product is CASTMGYKSSYNEQFF.

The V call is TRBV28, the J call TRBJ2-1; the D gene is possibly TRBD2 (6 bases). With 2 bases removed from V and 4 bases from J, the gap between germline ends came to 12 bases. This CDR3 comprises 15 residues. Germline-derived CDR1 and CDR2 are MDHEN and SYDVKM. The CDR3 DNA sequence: TGTGCCAGCAGTTTAGGGGGAGGTTCTTACAATGAGCAGTTCTTC. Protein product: CASSLGGGSYNEQFF.

As DNA, the CDR3 is TGCGCCAGCAGCCAAGACCGGGGGATCGGGGAGCTGTTTTTT. Encoded protein: CASSQDRGIGELFF. The chain carries TRBV4-3 and TRBJ2-2, with D tentatively TRBD2 (6 bases). CDR3 size: 14 residues. Germline V gene data show CDR1 as LGHNA and CDR2 as YSLEER. Deletions cut 0 bases from V and 7 bases from J, with 9 bases between.

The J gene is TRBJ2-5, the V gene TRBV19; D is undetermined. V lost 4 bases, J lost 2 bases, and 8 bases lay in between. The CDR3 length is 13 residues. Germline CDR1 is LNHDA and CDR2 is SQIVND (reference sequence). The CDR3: CASSTLVQETQYF. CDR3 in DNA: TGTGCCAGTAGTACGCTAGTACAAGAGACCCAGTACTTC. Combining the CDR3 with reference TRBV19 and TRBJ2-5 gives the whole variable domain DGGITQSPKYLFRKEGQNVTLSCEQNLNHDAMYWYRQDPGQGLRLIYYSQIVNDFQKGDIAEGYSVSREKKESFPLTVTSAQKNPTAFYLCASSTLVQETQYFGPGTRLLVL.

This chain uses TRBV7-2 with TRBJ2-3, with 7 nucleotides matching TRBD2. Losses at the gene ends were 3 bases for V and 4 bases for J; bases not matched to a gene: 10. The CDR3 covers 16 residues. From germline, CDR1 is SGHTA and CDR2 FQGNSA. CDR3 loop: CASSLFFAGVADTQYF. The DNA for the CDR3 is TGTGCCAGCAGCTTGTTCTTCGCGGGAGTAGCAGATACGCAGTATTTT.

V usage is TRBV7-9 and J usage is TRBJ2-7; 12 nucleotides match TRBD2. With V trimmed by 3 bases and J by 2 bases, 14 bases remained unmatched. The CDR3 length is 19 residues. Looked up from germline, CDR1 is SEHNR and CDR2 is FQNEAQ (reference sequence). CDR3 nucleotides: TGTGCCAGCAGCTTGTGGGGATCCGGGACTAGCGGGCGTACCTACGAGCAGTACTTC. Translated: CASSLWGSGTSGRTYEQYF.

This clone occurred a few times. CDR3: CASSFSGGGYEQYF. For the CDR3, the DNA is TGTGCCAGCAGCTTTTCGGGGGGAGGCTACGAGCAGTACTTC. The V and J genes are TRBV5-5 and TRBJ2-7, with 7 bases aligning to TRBD2. CDR3 length equals 14 residues. Germline CDR1 reads SGHKS; CDR2 reads YYEKEE (reference sequence). Germline trimming cut 2 bases from V and 3 bases from J; bases unmatched to any gene: 5.

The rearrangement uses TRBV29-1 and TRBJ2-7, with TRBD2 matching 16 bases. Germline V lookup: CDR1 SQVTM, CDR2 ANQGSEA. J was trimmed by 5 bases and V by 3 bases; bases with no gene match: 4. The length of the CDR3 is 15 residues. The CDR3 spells CSVEGTSGRDHEQYF. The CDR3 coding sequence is TGCAGCGTTGAGGGGACTAGCGGGAGGGACCACGAGCAGTACTTC.

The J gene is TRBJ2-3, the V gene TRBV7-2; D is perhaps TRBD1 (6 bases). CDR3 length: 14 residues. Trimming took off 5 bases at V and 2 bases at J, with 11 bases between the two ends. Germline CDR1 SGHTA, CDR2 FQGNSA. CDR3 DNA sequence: TGTGCCAGCAGCCTGAGGACAGCCACAGATACGCAGTATTTT. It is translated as CASSLRTATDTQYF.

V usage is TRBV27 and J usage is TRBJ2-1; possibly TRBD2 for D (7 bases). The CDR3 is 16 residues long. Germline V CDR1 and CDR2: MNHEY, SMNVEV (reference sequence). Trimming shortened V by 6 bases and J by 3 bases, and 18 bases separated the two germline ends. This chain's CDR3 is CASSPLGGGVYNEQFF. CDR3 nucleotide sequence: TGTGCCAGCAGCCCCCTGGGCGGGGGCGTCTACAATGAGCAGTTCTTC.

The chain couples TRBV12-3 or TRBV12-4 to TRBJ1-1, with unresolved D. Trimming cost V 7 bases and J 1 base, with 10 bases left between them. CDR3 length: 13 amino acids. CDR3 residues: CASTPGGNTEAFF. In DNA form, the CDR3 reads TGTGCCAGCACCCCGGGAGGGAACACTGAAGCTTTCTTT.

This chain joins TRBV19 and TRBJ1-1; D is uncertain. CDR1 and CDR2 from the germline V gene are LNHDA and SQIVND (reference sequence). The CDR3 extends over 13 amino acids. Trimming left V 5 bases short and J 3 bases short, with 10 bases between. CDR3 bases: TGTGCCAGTAGTCTGGGGAGTGACACTGAAGCTTTCTTT. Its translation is CASSLGSDTEAFF. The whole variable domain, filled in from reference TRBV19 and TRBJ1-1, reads DGGITQSPKYLFRKEGQNVTLSCEQNLNHDAMYWYRQDPGQGLRLIYYSQIVNDFQKGDIAEGYSVSREKKESFPLTVTSAQKNPTAFYLCASSLGSDTEAFFGQGTRLTVV.

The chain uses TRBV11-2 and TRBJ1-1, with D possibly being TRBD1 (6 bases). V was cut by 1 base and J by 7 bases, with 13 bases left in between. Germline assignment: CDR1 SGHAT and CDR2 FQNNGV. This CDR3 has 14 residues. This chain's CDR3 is CASSLVQGTGEAFF. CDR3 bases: TGTGCCAGCAGCTTAGTTCAGGGGACGGGTGAAGCTTTCTTT.

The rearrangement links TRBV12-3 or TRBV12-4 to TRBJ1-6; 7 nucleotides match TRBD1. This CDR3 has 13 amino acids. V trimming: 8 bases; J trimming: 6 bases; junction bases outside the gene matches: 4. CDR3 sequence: CASQGQTNSPLHF. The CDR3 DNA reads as TGTGCCAGCCAGGGACAGACTAATTCACCCCTCCACTTT.

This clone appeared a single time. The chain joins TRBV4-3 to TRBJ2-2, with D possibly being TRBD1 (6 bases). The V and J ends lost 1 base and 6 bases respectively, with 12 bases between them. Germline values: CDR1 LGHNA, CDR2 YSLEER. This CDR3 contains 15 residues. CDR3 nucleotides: TGCGCCAGCAGCCAAGTCGTGGGGGCGTCCGGGGAGCTGTTTTTT. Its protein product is CASSQVVGASGELFF.

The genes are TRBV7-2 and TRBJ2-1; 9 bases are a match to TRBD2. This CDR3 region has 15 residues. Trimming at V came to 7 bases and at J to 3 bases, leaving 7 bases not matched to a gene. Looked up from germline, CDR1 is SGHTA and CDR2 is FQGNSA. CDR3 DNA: TGTGCCAGCACCCGACTAGCGGTAGGCTACAATGAGCAGTTCTTC. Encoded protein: CASTRLAVGYNEQFF. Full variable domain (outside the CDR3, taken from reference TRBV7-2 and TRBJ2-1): GAGVSQSPSNKVTEKGKDVELRCDPISGHTALYWYRQSLGQGLEFLIYFQGNSAPDKSGLPSDRFSAERTGGSVSTLTIQRTQQEDSAVYLCASTRLAVGYNEQFFGPGTRLTVL.

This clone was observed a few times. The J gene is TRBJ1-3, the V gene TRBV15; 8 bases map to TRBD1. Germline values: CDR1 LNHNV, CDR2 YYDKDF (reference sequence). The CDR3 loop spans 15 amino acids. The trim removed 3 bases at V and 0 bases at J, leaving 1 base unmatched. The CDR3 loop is CATSSTGGSGNTIYF. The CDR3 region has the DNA TGTGCCACCAGCAGCACAGGGGGCTCTGGAAACACCATATATTTT.

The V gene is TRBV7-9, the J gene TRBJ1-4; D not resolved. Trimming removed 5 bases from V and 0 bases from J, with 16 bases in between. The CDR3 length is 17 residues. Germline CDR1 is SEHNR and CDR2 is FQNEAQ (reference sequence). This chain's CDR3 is CASSPLRHLATNEKLFF. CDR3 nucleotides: TGTGCCAGCAGCCCACTCCGACACCTTGCAACTAATGAAAAACTGTTTTTT.

CDR3: CASSGRQGATTGELFF. In DNA, the CDR3 is TGTGCCAGCTCCGGGAGGCAGGGGGCGACCACCGGGGAGCTGTTTTTT. The genes are TRBV19 and TRBJ2-2, with TRBD1 as a possible D gene (8 bases). Trimming cost V 9 bases and J 4 bases, with 21 bases left between them. The CDR3 is 16 residues long. Germline V gives CDR1 LNHDA, CDR2 SQIVND (reference sequence).

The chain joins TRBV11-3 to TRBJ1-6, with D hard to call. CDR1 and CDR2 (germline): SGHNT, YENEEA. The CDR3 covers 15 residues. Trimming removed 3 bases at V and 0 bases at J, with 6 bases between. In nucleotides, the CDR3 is TGTGCCAGCAGCTTTAGGAGCTCCTATAATTCACCCCTCCACTTT. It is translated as CASSFRSSYNSPLHF.

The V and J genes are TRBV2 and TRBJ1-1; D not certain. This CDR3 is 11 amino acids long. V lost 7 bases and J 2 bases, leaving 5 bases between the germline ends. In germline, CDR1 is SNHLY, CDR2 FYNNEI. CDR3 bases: TGTGCCAGCACTATAAACACTGAAGCTTTCTTT. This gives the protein CASTINTEAFF.

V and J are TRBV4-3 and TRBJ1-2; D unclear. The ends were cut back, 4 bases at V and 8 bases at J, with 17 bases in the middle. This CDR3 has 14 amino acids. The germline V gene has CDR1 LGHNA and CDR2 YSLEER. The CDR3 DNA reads TGCGCCAGCAGCCTATCGGATTTCCCGGGGGGCTACACCTTC. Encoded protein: CASSLSDFPGGYTF.

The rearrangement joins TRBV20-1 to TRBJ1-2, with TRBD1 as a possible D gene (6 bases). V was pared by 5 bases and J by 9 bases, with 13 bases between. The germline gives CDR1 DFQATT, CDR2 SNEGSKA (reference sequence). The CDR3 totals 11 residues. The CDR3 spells CSAVPGQSYTF. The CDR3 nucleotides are TGCAGTGCTGTACCGGGACAAAGCTACACCTTC.

DNA of the CDR3: TGTGCCAGCAGTAGGGGAACCGGGGAGCTGTTTTTT. Translated, it gives CASSRGTGELFF. The chain has TRBV6-2 or TRBV6-3 and TRBJ2-2; D is possibly TRBD1 (5 bases). This CDR3 has 12 amino acids. Trimming shortened V by 5 bases and J by 5 bases, and 6 bases separated the two germline ends. Germline values: CDR1 MNHEY, CDR2 SVGEGT.